The clone carrying this T cell receptor (beta chain) turned up a few times. What it binds is not known. The data are from a study of response to subunit inactivated influenza vaccine. General study results and limits: The authors proposed limited new T cell recruitment per seasonal influenza vaccination.

TCRdb itself ran the RT-PCR reads through MiXCR, one entry per CDR3 protein. Of about 480,000 distinct CDR3 sequences in the sample, 10% to 15% were seen once. This sequence was found in a man aged 50 or older who received an inactivated influenza vaccine. The input for sequencing was PBMCs from blood, taken 40 to 50 days after vaccination.

The CDR3 region has the DNA TGCGCCAGCAGCCAGGACGCCTTAGCCAAAAACATTCAGTACTTC. It specifies CASSQDALAKNIQYF. This sequence joins TRBV5-1 and TRBJ2-4; D is unclear. The germline V gene has CDR1 SGHRS and CDR2 YFSETQ. This CDR3 spans 15 amino acids. V lost 4 bases, J lost 0 bases, and 11 bases lay in between.